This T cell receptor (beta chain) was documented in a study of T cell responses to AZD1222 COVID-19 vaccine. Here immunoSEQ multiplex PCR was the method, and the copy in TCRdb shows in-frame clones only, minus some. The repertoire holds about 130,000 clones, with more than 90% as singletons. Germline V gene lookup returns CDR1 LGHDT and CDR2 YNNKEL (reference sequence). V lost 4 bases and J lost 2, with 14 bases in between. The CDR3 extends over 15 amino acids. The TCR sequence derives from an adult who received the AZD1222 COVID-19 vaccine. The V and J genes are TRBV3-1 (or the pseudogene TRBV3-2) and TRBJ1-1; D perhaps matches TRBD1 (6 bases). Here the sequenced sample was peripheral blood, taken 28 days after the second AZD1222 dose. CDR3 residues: CASSLRQAGNTEAFF. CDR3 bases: TGTGCCAGCAGCCTGCGACAGGCAGGTAACACTGAAGCTTTCTTT.